Sequencing of this TCR beta chain was carried out in a study of T cell responses to AZD1222 COVID-19 vaccine. General study findings and limits: Increases in Spike-specific TCR breadth and depth were seen after two AZD1222 doses. Samples come after the peak T cell response, not at day 14. Baseline serostatus was positive in only six AZD1222 recipients.

The length of the CDR3 is 15 residues. The V gene lost 4 bases and the J gene lost 7 bases, with 19 bases spanning the gap. The V gene's germline CDR1 is SEHNR and CDR2 FQNEAQ (reference sequence). Here immunoSEQ multiplex PCR was the method, and the copy in TCRdb shows in-frame clones only, minus some. The sample lists around 130,000 clones; roughly nine tenths were seen once. About this clone itself: Its antigen is unidentified.

The sequencing here drew on peripheral blood, taken on day 0 of AZD1222 vaccination. This chain joins TRBV7-9 and TRBJ2-5; tentative D call: TRBD1 (6 bases). The source is an adult in good health. The CDR3: CASSSGTPKNGTQYF. The CDR3 nucleotides read TGTGCCAGCAGCTCCGGGACACCCAAAAACGGGACCCAGTACTTC. Supplemented by reference TRBV7-9 and TRBJ2-5, the full variable domain reads DTGVSQNPRHKITKRGQNVTFRCDPISEHNRLYWYRQTLGQGPEFLTYFQNEAQLEKSRLLSDRFSAERPKGSFSTLEIQRTEQGDSAMYLCASSSGTPKNGTQYFGPGTRLLVL.